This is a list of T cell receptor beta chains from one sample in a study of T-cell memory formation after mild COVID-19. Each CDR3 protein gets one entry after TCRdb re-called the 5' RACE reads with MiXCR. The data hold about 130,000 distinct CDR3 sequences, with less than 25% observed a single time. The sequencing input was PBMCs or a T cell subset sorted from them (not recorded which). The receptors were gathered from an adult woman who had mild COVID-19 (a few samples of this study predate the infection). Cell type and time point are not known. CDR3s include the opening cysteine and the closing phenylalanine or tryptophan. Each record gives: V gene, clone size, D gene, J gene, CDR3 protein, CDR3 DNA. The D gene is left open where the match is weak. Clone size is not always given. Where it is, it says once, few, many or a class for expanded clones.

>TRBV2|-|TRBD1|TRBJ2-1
CASGGQGGPAYNEQFF
TGTGCCAGCGGGGGACAGGGTGGTCCGGCTTACAATGAGCAGTTCTTC
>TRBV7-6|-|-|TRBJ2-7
CASSFRGMDEQYF
TGTGCCAGCAGCTTTCGGGGAATGGACGAGCAGTACTTC
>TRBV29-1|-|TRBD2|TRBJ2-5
CSVVGAGGGETQYF
TGCAGCGTTGTGGGGGCGGGGGGCGGCGAGACCCAGTACTTC
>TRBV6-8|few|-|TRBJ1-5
CALNDRRGRSNQPQHF
TGTGCCTTAAACGATCGGAGGGGACGAAGCAATCAGCCCCAGCATTTT
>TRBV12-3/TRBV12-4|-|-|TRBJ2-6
CASSLGANVFSGANVLTF
TGTGCCAGCAGTTTGGGGGCTAACGTATTCTCTGGGGCCAACGTCCTGACTTTC
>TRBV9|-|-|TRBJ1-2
CASSVAAGIGYTF
TGTGCCAGCAGCGTAGCGGCAGGGATAGGCTACACCTTC
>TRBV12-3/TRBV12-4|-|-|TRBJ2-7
CASSHPGRGSYEQYF
TGTGCCAGCAGTCACCCTGGCAGAGGATCCTACGAGCAGTACTTC
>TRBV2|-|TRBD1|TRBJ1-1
CASSEAGGDRVRNTEAFF
TGTGCCAGCAGTGAAGCCGGGGGGGACAGGGTCCGAAACACTGAAGCTTTCTTT
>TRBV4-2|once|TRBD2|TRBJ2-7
CASSQERGGLNEQYF
TGTGCCAGCAGCCAAGAGCGGGGGGGTCTAAACGAGCAGTACTTC
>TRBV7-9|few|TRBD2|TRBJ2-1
CASSLARSGEAYNEQFF
TGTGCCAGCAGCTTAGCGCGTAGCGGGGAAGCCTACAATGAGCAGTTCTTC
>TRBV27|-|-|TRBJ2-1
CASSSLGENEQFF
TGTGCCAGCAGTTCCCTTGGGGAAAATGAGCAGTTCTTC
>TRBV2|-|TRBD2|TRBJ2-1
CASSEESGGSMRNEQFF
TGTGCCAGCAGTGAAGAATCTGGCGGGAGTATGAGGAATGAGCAGTTCTTC
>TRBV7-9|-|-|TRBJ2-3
CASSPPDLQLTDTQYF
TGTGCCAGCAGCCCCCCTGACCTCCAGCTCACAGATACGCAGTATTTT
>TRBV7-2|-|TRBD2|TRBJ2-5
CASSSGTSVQETQYF
TGTGCCAGCAGCTCCGGGACTAGCGTACAAGAGACCCAGTACTTC
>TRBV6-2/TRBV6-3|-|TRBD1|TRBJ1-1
CASSYPQGGDTEALF
TGTGCCAGCAGTTACCCCCAGGGGGGGGACACTGAAGCTTTATTT
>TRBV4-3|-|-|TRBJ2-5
CASSQDPAGNSGETQYF
TGCGCCAGCAGCCAAGATCCGGCAGGGAACTCGGGGGAGACCCAGTACTTC
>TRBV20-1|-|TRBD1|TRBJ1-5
CSAETGGYSNQPQHF
TGCAGTGCTGAGACAGGGGGCTATAGCAATCAGCCCCAGCATTTT
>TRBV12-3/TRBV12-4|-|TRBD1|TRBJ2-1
CASSPSGGPFF
TGTGCCAGCAGTCCCTCAGGGGGCCCGTTCTTC
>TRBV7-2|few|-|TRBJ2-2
CASSQQGSTGELFF
TGTGCCAGCAGCCAACAGGGATCTACCGGGGAGCTGTTTTTT
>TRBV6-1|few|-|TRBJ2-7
CASSETGYEQYF
TGTGCCAGCAGTGAAACGGGCTACGAGCAGTACTTC
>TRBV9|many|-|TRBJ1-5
CASSVAPGNQPQHF
TGTGCCAGCAGCGTAGCTCCAGGGAATCAGCCCCAGCATTTT
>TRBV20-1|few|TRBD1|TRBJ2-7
CSAAGTATYEQYF
TGCAGTGCCGCCGGGACAGCCACCTACGAGCAGTACTTC
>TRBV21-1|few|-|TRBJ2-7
CASSSAVLHYEQYF
TGTGCCAGCAGTTCAGCGGTCTTACACTACGAGCAGTACTTC
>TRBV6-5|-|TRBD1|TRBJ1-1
CASSKTGVGTEAFF
TGTGCCAGCAGCAAAACAGGGGTCGGAACTGAAGCTTTCTTT
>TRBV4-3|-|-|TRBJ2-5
CASSRSRGVRETQYF
TGCGCCAGCAGCCGGAGTCGCGGGGTCCGGGAGACCCAGTACTTC
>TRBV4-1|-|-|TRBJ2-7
CASSQSGPLSYEQYF
TGCGCCAGCAGCCAAAGCGGCCCTCTATCCTACGAGCAGTACTTC
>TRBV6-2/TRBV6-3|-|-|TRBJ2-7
CASSTGWYEQYF
TGTGCCAGCAGCACCGGCTGGTACGAGCAGTACTTC
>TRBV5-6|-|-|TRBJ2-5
CASSLESGGAQETQYF
TGTGCCAGCAGCTTGGAATCCGGTGGGGCCCAAGAGACCCAGTACTTC
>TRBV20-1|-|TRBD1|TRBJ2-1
CSARDPGGYEQFF
TGCAGTGCTAGAGATCCAGGGGGCTATGAGCAGTTCTTC
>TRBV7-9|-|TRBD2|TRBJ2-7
CASSSVGSGGGEQYF
TGTGCCAGCAGCTCCGTGGGGAGCGGGGGAGGCGAGCAGTACTTC
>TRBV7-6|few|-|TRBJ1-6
CASSLAPGGNSPLHF
TGTGCCAGCAGCTTAGCTCCCGGGGGCAATTCACCCCTCCACTTT
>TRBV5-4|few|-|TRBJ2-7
CASSFRALQGSGRAYEQYF
TGTGCCAGCAGTTTTCGGGCCTTACAGGGATCAGGTCGGGCCTACGAGCAGTACTTC
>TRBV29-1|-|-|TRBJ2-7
CSVEVGNDEQYF
TGCAGCGTTGAAGTAGGGAACGACGAGCAGTACTTC
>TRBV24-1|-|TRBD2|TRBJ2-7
CATSDLAGGPGEQYF
TGTGCCACCAGTGATTTGGCGGGAGGGCCTGGGGAGCAGTACTTC
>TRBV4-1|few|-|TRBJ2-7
CASSQEAGSSYEQYF
TGCGCCAGCAGCCAAGAAGCAGGTTCCTCCTACGAGCAGTACTTC
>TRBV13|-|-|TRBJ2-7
CASSLRQVYEQYF
TGTGCCAGCAGCCTCAGACAGGTCTACGAGCAGTACTTC
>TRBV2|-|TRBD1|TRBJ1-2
CASSQSGTGENYGYTF
TGTGCCAGCAGTCAATCCGGGACAGGGGAGAACTATGGCTACACCTTC
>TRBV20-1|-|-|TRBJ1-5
CSARDMASGVYSNQPQHF
TGCAGTGCTAGAGATATGGCTAGCGGGGTGTATAGCAATCAGCCCCAGCATTTT
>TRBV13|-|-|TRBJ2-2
CASSFMNTGELFF
TGTGCCAGCAGCTTTATGAACACCGGGGAGCTGTTTTTT
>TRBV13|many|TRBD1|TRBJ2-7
CASSSGTGSYEQYF
TGTGCCAGCAGCTCCGGGACAGGGTCCTACGAGCAGTACTTC
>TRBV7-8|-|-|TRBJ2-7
CASSLGRTSQLREQYF
TGTGCCAGCAGCTTAGGGAGGACATCTCAGCTACGCGAGCAGTACTTC
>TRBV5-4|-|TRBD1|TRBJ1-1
CASSLQGKHTEAFF
TGTGCCAGCAGCTTACAGGGGAAGCACACTGAAGCTTTCTTT
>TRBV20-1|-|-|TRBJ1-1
CSARDLGGTEAFF
TGCAGTGCTAGAGATCTGGGCGGCACTGAAGCTTTCTTT
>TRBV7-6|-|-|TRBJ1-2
CASTLKEGYGYTF
TGTGCCAGCACCCTAAAGGAGGGTTATGGCTACACCTTC
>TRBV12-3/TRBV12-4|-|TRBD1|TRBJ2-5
CASSPTGGYETQYF
TGTGCCAGCAGTCCGACAGGGGGCTATGAGACCCAGTACTTC
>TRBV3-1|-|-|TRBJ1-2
CASSPLAGAAGGYTF
TGTGCCAGCAGCCCCCTCGCTGGGGCGGCAGGGGGCTACACCTTC
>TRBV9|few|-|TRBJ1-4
CASSVGPAVTTNEKLFF
TGTGCCAGCAGCGTAGGGCCAGCCGTTACAACTAATGAAAAACTGTTTTTT
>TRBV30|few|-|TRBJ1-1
CAWSKGQMNTEAFF
TGTGCCTGGAGTAAAGGACAGATGAACACTGAAGCTTTCTTT
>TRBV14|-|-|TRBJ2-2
CASSPWDSGELFF
TGTGCCAGCAGCCCGTGGGATTCCGGGGAGCTGTTTTTT
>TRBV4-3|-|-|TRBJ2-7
CASSQDFGSEYEQYF
TGCGCCAGCAGCCAAGATTTCGGGAGTGAGTACGAGCAGTACTTC
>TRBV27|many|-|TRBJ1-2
CGSRYGYTF
TGTGGGAGTCGATATGGCTACACCTTC
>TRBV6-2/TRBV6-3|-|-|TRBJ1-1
CASSYPGSEAFF
TGTGCCAGCAGTTATCCGGGGTCTGAAGCTTTCTTT
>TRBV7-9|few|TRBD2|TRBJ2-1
CASSSDVDGTSDRWYEQFF
TGTGCCAGCAGCTCAGACGTAGACGGGACTAGCGATAGGTGGTATGAGCAGTTCTTC
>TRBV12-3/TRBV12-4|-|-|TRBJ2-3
CASSFWGKAADTQYF
TGTGCCAGCAGTTTTTGGGGTAAAGCCGCAGATACGCAGTATTTT